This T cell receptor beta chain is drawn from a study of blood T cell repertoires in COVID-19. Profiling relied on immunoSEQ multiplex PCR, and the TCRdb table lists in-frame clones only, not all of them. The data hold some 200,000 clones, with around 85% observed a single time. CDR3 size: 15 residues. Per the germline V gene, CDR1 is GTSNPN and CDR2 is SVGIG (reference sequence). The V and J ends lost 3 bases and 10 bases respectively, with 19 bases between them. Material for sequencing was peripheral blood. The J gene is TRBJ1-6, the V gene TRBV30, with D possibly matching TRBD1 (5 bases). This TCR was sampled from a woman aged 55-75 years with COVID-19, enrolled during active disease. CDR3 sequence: CAWSHGPEEGSPLHF. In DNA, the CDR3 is TGTGCCTGGAGCCATGGACCTGAGGAGGGGTCACCCCTCCACTTT.